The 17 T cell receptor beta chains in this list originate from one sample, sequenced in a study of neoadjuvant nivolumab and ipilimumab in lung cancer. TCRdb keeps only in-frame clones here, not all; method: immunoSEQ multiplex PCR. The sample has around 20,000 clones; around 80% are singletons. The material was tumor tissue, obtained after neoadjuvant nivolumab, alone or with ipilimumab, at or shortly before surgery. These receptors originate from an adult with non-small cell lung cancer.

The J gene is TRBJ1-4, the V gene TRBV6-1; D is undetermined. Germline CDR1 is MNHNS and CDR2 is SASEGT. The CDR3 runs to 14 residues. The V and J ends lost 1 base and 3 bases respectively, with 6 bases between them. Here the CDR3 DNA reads TGTGCCAGCAGTGAAGGGCTGGCTAATGAAAAACTGTTTTTT. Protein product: CASSEGLANEKLFF.

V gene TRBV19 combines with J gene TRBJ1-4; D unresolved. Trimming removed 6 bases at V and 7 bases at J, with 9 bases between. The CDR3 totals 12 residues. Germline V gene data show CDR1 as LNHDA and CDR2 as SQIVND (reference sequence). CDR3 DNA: TGTGCCAGTAGCGTGATCCGTGAAAAACTGTTTTTT. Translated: CASSVIREKLFF.

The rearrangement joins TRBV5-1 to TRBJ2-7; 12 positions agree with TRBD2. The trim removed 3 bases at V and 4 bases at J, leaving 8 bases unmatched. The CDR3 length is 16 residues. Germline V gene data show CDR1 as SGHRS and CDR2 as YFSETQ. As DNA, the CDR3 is TGCGCCAGCAGCTCTGAACTAGCGGGAGGTGGGTACGAGCAGTACTTC. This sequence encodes CASSSELAGGGYEQYF.

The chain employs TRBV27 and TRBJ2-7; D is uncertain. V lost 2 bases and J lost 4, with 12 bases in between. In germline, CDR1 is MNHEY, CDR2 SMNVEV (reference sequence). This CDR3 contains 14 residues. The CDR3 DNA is TGTGCCAGCAGTTTAACCACCTCCCATTACGAGCAGTACTTC. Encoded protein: CASSLTTSHYEQYF.

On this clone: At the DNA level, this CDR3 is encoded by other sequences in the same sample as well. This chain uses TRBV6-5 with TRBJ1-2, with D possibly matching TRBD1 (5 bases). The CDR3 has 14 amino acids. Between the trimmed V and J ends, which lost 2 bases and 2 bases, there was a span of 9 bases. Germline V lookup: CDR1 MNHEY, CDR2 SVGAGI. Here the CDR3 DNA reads TGTGCCAGCAGTTACGACAGATCCAACTATGGCTACACCTTC. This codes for CASSYDRSNYGYTF.

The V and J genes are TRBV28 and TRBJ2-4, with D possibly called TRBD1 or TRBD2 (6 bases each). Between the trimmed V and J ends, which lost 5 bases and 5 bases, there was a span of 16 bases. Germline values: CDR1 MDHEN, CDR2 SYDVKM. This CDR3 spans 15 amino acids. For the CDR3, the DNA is TGTGCCAGCAGTCCCGGAGGGGGAGGCGAAAACATTCAGTACTTC. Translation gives CASSPGGGGENIQYF.

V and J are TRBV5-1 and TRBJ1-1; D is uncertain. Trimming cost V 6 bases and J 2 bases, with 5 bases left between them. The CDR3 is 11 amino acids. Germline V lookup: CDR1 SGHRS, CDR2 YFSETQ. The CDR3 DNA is TGCGCCAGCACATATAACACTGAAGCTTTCTTT. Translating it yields CASTYNTEAFF.

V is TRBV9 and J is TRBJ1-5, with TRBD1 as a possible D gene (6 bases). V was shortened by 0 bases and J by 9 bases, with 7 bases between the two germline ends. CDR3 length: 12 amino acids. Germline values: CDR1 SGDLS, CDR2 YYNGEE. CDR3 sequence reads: CASSVEGGPQHF. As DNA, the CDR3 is TGTGCCAGCAGCGTAGAAGGGGGGCCCCAGCATTTT.

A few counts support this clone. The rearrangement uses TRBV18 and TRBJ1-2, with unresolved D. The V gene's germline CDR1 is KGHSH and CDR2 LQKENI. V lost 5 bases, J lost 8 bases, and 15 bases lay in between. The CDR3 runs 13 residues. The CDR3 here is CASSTGWGGGYTF. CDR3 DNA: TGTGCCAGCTCAACGGGCTGGGGAGGCGGCTACACCTTC.

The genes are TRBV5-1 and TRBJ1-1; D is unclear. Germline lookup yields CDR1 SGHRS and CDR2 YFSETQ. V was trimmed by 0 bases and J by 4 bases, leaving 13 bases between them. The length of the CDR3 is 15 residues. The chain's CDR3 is CASSLDGKSGTEAFF. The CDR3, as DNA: TGCGCCAGCAGCTTGGATGGAAAGTCGGGCACTGAAGCTTTCTTT.

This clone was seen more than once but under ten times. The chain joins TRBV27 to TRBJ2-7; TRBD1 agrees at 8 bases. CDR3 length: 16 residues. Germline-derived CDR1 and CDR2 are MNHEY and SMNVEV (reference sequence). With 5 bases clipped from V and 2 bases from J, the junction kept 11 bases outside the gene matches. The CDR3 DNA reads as TGTGCCAGCAGTCTCGCCCTGACAGGGGCCCCCTACGAGCAGTACTTC. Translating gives CASSLALTGAPYEQYF.

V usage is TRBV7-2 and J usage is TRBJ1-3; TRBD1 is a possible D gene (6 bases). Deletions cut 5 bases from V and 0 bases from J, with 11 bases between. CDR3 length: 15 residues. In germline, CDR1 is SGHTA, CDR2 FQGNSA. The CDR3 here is CASSPTGSSGNTIYF. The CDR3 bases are TGTGCCAGCAGCCCTACAGGGAGCTCTGGAAACACCATATATTTT.

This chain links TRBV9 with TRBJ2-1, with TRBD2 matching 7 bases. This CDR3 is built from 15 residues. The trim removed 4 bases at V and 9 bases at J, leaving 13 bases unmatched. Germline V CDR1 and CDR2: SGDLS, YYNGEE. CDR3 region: CASSRGGGLRTEQFF. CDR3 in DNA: TGTGCCAGCAGCCGTGGGGGGGGGTTAAGGACTGAGCAGTTCTTC. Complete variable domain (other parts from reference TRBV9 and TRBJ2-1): DSGVTQTPKHLITATGQRVTLRCSPRSGDLSVYWYQQSLDQGLQFLIQYYNGEERAKGNILERFSAQQFPDLHSELNLSSLELGDSALYFCASSRGGGLRTEQFFGPGTRLTVL.

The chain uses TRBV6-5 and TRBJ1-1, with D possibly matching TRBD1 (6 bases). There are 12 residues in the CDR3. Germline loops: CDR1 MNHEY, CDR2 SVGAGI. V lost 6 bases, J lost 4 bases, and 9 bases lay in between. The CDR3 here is CASSRGVTEAFF. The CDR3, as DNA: TGTGCCAGCAGCAGGGGAGTCACTGAAGCTTTCTTT.

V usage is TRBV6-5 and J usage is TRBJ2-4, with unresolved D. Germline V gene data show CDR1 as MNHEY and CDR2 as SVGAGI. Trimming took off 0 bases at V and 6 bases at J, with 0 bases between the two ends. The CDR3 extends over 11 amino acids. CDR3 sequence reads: CASSYSNIQYF. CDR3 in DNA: TGTGCCAGCAGTTACTCAAACATTCAGTACTTC.

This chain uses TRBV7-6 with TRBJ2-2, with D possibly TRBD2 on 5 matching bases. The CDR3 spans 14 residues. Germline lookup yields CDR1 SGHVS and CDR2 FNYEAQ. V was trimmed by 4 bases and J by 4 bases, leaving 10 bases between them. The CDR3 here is CASSSGLFTGELFF. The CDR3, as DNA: TGTGCCAGCAGCTCCGGACTTTTCACCGGGGAGCTGTTTTTT.

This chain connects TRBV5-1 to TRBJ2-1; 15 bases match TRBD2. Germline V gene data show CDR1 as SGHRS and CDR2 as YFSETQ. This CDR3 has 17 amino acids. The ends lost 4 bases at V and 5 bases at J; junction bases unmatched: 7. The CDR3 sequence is CASSIRTSGRAHNEQFF. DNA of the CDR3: TGCGCCAGCAGCATCAGGACTAGCGGGAGGGCCCACAATGAGCAGTTCTTC.